What follows is one TCR beta chain and its context. Which antigen it targets is not known. No much larger clone is present one base from it, and per-base qualities are unavailable. This specimen comes from a study of blood T cell repertoires in COVID-19 (dated by TCRdb to 2018 to 2020). Context from the whole study: Collaborator samples came from the United States, Italy and Spain and covered acute and convalescent phases of COVID-19. The repertoires were made available in a free public database intended to serve as a resource for research on the immune response to SARS-CoV-2. The material from the prospective study consisted of cDNA or gDNA derived from T cells, B-cell-depleted T cells, or PBMCs. Samples were obtained from the ongoing ImmuneRACE study (first 160 participants) and from approximately 1,200 subjects provided by 6 global collaborators. A de-identified subject ID, COVID-19 status, age in years and sex were almost always included in the sample metadata. The dataset comprised deeply sampled blood TCRbeta repertoires from subjects exposed to, actively infected with, or recovered from COVID-19. HLA class I and class II types, where available, came from metadata supplied by the sample provider rather than from assay-based typing.

Study-wide conclusions, independent of this receptor: How much clinical and demographic metadata was included differed by source and by participant, and the metadata was provided uncurated.

Participants in the prospective study were aged about 18 to 95 years, lived in 20 to 25 United States geographic areas, and enrolled through a virtual design. In the prospective study, cohorts were assigned on the basis of participant-reported clinical history obtained from a screening survey and a study questionnaire. Exposed participants had been in contact with someone with a PCR-confirmed or clinician-diagnosed COVID-19 case within 2 weeks of study entry. In the prospective study, whole blood, serum and a nasopharyngeal or oropharyngeal swab were collected from each participant by mobile phlebotomists. Additional blood draws and questionnaires over an approximately 2-month period could optionally be provided by prospective study participants. Prospective study blood samples were shipped either frozen or at room temperature before DNA extraction. TCRbeta CDR3 regions were amplified from genomic DNA by means of the immunoSEQ Assay, a bias-controlled multiplex PCR. The paper's processing steps were these. Nucleated cell counts per sample were estimated from amplification of reference gene primers within the assay. Sequence reads were collapsed and filtered to measure the absolute abundance of every unique TCRbeta CDR3 rearrangement. For each sample, productive Simpson clonality was calculated as the square root of Simpson's diversity index across productive rearrangements. TCRdb stores this immuneACCESS table with in-frame sequences only. Part of the clones is absent; in the studies checked, under half of the shortfall reflects unresolved V genes, and no reason is known for the rest. Clone size and V and J calls were adopted from that table, with D and trimming inferred from the DNA. The sample profile shows fewer than 250,000 clones; 90% of them were found once. Of the sample, approximately 16% is held by the ten largest clones.

For CDR1 and CDR2, the germline V gene (reference sequence) lists LNHDA and SQIVND. V is clipped by 3 bases and J by 8 bases, and the sequence between their germline boundaries is 5 bases long. The CDR3 measures 11 amino acids from cysteine to phenylalanine. The sequence is cut down to CDR3 DNA, 33 bases in frame from base 1. The sample consisted of PBMCs or T cells enriched from blood (not recorded which). Here the chain combines TRBV19 and TRBJ2-4, with the D gene uncertain. The receptor's source is a man aged 25-45 years who had been exposed to COVID-19. The CDR3 protein is CASSIEDIQYF. Here is the DNA: TGTGCCAGTAGTATCGAGGACATTCAGTACTTC.